Listed here are 10 T cell receptor beta chains from one sample, sequenced in a study of regulatory T cells in long-lasting Graves disease. Time point here: persistent/refractory GD, antithyroid drugs over 5 years with positive TRAb. From PBMCs, RNA was extracted and then used to make the TCR library. Assembly of TCR beta libraries relied on iRepertoire HTBI primers together with Arm-PCR of CDR3 regions. TCRdb used MiXCR to reprocess the multiplex PCR reads, holding one entry per CDR3 protein. The sample has over 450,000 distinct CDR3 sequences; 20% to 25% are singletons. The sample was peripheral blood mononuclear cells (PBMCs), taken when the disease was refractory, from a patient treated with antithyroid drugs. These receptor sequences come from a female donor with Graves disease.

The V and J genes are TRBV2 and TRBJ2-5; 10 nucleotides match TRBD1. Near its end, the DNA agrees better with TRBJ2-1, so the J call may be wrong. Germline CDR1 SNHLY, CDR2 FYNNEI. The length of the CDR3 is 14 residues. The CDR3 here is CASSERDRGHEQFF. In nucleotides, the CDR3 is TGTGCCAGCAGTGAAAGGGACAGGGGCCATGAGCAGTTCTTC.

Points on this clonotype: This may be a read error, as it is one base from a much larger clone. The chain links TRBV12-3 or TRBV12-4 to TRBJ1-3, with unresolved D. The CDR3 length is 16 residues. Trimming left V 6 bases short and J 0 bases short, with 15 bases between. The CDR3, as DNA: TGTGCCAGCAGACGTCTGGAGCCCATCTCTGGAAACACCATATATTTT. As protein: CASRRLEPISGNTIYF.

This clonotype was seen more than once but under ten times. V gene TRBV28 combines with J gene TRBJ1-6; no clear D gene. V lost 1 base and J lost 10, with 8 bases in between. Germline lookup yields CDR1 MDHEN and CDR2 SYDVKM. This CDR3 spans 13 amino acids. Here the CDR3 DNA reads TGTGCCAGCAGTTTATCAAGATCGTCACCCCTCCACTTT. Translation gives CASSLSRSSPLHF.

This clonotype was recorded at least ten times. The gene calls are TRBV5-6 and TRBJ2-5; possible D gene TRBD1, 5 bases. The CDR3 contains 14 residues. V dropped 2 bases and J dropped 0 bases, with 8 bases sitting between them. CDR1 and CDR2 (germline): SGHDT, YYEEEE. This chain's CDR3 is CASSFDRYQETQYF. The DNA of the CDR3 is TGTGCCAGCAGCTTCGACAGATACCAAGAGACCCAGTACTTC.

A word on this clonotype: One base away lies a much larger clone, so this may be a sequencing read error. Because the CDR3 is missing its conserved closing phenylalanine or tryptophan, this is likely a read error. The chain links TRBV28 to TRBJ1-2, with 8 bases lining up with TRBD1. J lost 4 bases, V lost 10 bases, and 5 bases had no gene match. Germline CDR1 MDHEN, CDR2 SYDVKM. This CDR3 spans 12 amino acids. The CDR3 sequence: CATGQGGYGYTS. In nucleotides, the CDR3 is TGTGCCACCGGACAGGGCGGCTATGGCTACACCTCC.

Here the CDR3 DNA reads TGTGCCAGCAGCATGAACCGTGACACATACACCGGGGAGCTGTTTTTT. Translated, it gives CASSMNRDTYTGELFF. The J gene is TRBJ2-2, the V gene TRBV9, with D unclear. This CDR3 spans 16 amino acids. V was cut by 4 bases and J by 3 bases, with 16 bases left in between. Germline CDR1 SGDLS, CDR2 YYNGEE.

This clonotype was seen only a few times. The CDR3 DNA is TGTGCCATCAGTACCAGCCCGGGACAGGGTAACACCGGGGAGCTGTTTTTT. It yields the protein CAISTSPGQGNTGELFF. V usage is TRBV10-3 and J usage is TRBJ2-2; TRBD1 agrees at 9 bases. The CDR3 totals 17 residues. Germline-derived CDR1 and CDR2 are ENHRY and SYGVKD. V lost 5 bases and J lost 2; bases outside the gene matches: 9.

This clonotype was found many times. The chain uses TRBV6-1 and TRBJ1-6, with D possibly TRBD1 on 5 matching bases. Looked up from germline, CDR1 is MNHNS and CDR2 is SASEGT. This CDR3 is built from 17 residues. V lost 5 bases and J 10 bases, leaving 24 bases between the germline ends. CDR3 region: CASSLIPPGQANSPLHF. The CDR3 DNA is TGTGCCAGCAGTCTAATACCGCCAGGGCAGGCGAACTCACCCCTCCACTTT.

There are many counts of this clonotype. The CDR3 DNA is TGTGCCTGGAGTGAAGGGACAGGATATTCACCCCTCCACTTT. Translating gives CAWSEGTGYSPLHF. V and J are TRBV30 and TRBJ1-6; 8 bases are a match to TRBD1. The germline gives CDR1 GTSNPN, CDR2 SVGIG (reference sequence). V was clipped by 1 base and J by 8 bases; unmatched bases: 4. The CDR3 consists of 14 residues.

The rearrangement links TRBV30 to TRBJ2-1; D is uncertain. The CDR3 has 14 amino acids. Per the germline V gene, CDR1 is GTSNPN and CDR2 is SVGIG (reference sequence). Trimming pared 0 bases from V and 3 bases from J, leaving 9 bases between. CDR3 nucleotides: TGTGCCTGGAGTGTGAGTGGGTACTACAATGAGCAGTTCTTC. Encoded protein: CAWSVSGYYNEQFF.